This TCR beta chain was identified during a study of early T cells in non-severe SARS-CoV-2 infection. In the study overall: Unsorted whole-blood RNA was sequenced in bulk, leaving chains unpaired. Points from the study as a whole: Private and CD4 specificities were missed by VDJdb matching, skewed to anti-spike CD8.

Only a few counts were recorded for this clonotype. Its antigen remains unknown. Individual cDNA molecules carried attached unique molecular identifiers. TCRdb reprocessed the 5' RACE reads with MiXCR, giving one entry per CDR3 protein. Here the sample spans some 80,000 distinct CDR3 sequences, approximately 12% being singletons. Trimming removed 2 bases at V and 1 base at J, with 3 bases between. The CDR3 consists of 12 residues. Germline V CDR1 and CDR2: SGHKS, YYEKEE (reference sequence). The source material was whole blood, sampled at baseline. This chain uses TRBV5-5 with TRBJ2-5; D unclear. The receptor was derived from an adult who was a healthcare worker with PCR-confirmed SARS-CoV-2 infection or an uninfected control (not recorded which). The donor label of this sample is uncertain. Here the CDR3 DNA reads TGTGCCAGCAGCTTTGTCCAAGAGACCCAGTACTTC. Protein product: CASSFVQETQYF.